The 8 T cell receptor beta chains reported below all come from one sample, sequenced in a study of response to subunit inactivated influenza vaccine. TCRdb passed the RT-PCR reads through MiXCR, listing each CDR3 protein once. This table holds some 550,000 distinct CDR3 sequences, roughly 23% found once. The same data also contributed to another study, on T cells expressing NK-cell markers. That study reports: TCR beta cDNA was made by 5'RACE template switching with UMIs.

The sample was CD4+ T cells sorted from PBMCs, taken 12 days after vaccination. These TCRs come from a middle-aged man who received an inactivated influenza vaccine.

CDR3 in amino acids: CASRGSTGGSPLHF. In DNA, the CDR3 is TGTGCCAGCAGGGGGTCCACAGGTGGTTCACCCCTCCACTTT. V and J are TRBV28 and TRBJ1-6, with D possibly matching TRBD1 (5 bases). In germline, CDR1 is MDHEN, CDR2 SYDVKM. This CDR3 has 14 amino acids. Trimming took off 6 bases at V and 9 bases at J, with 15 bases between the two ends. Combining the CDR3 with reference TRBV28 and TRBJ1-6 gives the whole variable domain DVKVTQSSRYLVKRTGEKVFLECVQDMDHENMFWYRQDPGLGLRLIYFSYDVKMKEKGDIPEGYSVSREKKERFSLILESASTNQTSMYLCASRGSTGGSPLHFGNGTRLTVT.

V usage is TRBV29-1 and J usage is TRBJ1-1; TRBD1 matches at 8 bases. Per germline, CDR1 SQVTM and CDR2 ANQGSEA. The CDR3 sequence is 13 residues long. The J segment lost 6 bases and the V segment lost 7 bases, leaving 10 bases of the junction unmatched. The chain's CDR3 is CSGTEDRASEAFF. In DNA form, the CDR3 reads TGCAGCGGGACCGAGGACAGGGCTTCTGAAGCTTTCTTT.

This clonotype was recorded a few times. This chain links TRBV6-6 with TRBJ2-7; D gene ambiguous. V was clipped by 11 bases and J by 1 base, with 12 bases between them. Per germline, CDR1 MNHNY and CDR2 SVGAGI (reference sequence). The CDR3 consists of 12 residues. The CDR3 is CAVTGVSYEQYF. The DNA of the CDR3 is TGTGCCGTCACTGGGGTATCCTACGAGCAGTACTTC.

This clonotype turned up a few times. CDR3: CASRRTGTNTGELFF. In DNA, the CDR3 is TGTGCCAGCAGACGGACAGGGACGAACACCGGGGAGCTGTTTTTT. The V and J genes are TRBV7-2 and TRBJ2-2; 8 positions agree with TRBD1. The trim removed 6 bases at V and 0 bases at J, leaving 3 bases unmatched. This CDR3 region has 15 residues. Germline loops: CDR1 SGHTA, CDR2 FQGNSA.

This clonotype occurred a few times. The chain links TRBV4-1 to TRBJ1-6; 8 nucleotides agree with TRBD1. The germline V gene has CDR1 MGHRA and CDR2 YSYEKL. This CDR3 spans 16 amino acids. J was trimmed by 7 bases and V by 0 bases; bases with no gene match: 5. The CDR3 here is CASSQERQGANSPLHF. The DNA of the CDR3 is TGCGCCAGCAGCCAAGAACGCCAGGGGGCAAATTCACCCCTCCACTTT.

V is TRBV7-9 and J is TRBJ2-7, with D possibly called TRBD1 or TRBD2 (5 bases each). The V end was cut by 7 bases, the J end by 2 bases, with 15 bases between. Germline CDR1 reads SEHNR; CDR2 reads FQNEAQ (reference sequence). The CDR3 is 14 residues long. CDR3 DNA sequence: TGTGCCAGCAACAAAGGGACGGACACCTACGAGCAGTACTTC. The encoded protein is CASNKGTDTYEQYF.

This clonotype was seen a few times. V gene TRBV6-2 or TRBV6-3 combines with J gene TRBJ1-5, with TRBD1 identical over 8 bases. Germline CDR1 and CDR2: MNHEY and SVGEGT. The CDR3 has 14 amino acids. V was pared by 6 bases and J by 6 bases, with 7 bases of the junction left unmatched. CDR3 in amino acids: CASSRTGRSQPQHF. The CDR3 DNA reads as TGTGCCAGCAGCCGGACAGGGCGAAGTCAGCCCCAGCATTTT.

The chain is built from TRBV7-9 and TRBJ1-3; tentative D call: TRBD1 (5 bases). The V gene lost 2 bases and the J gene lost 0 bases, with 8 bases spanning the gap. The CDR3 covers 15 residues. Germline V CDR1 and CDR2: SEHNR, FQNEAQ (reference sequence). The CDR3 spells CASSLTGSSGNTIYF. The CDR3 bases are TGTGCCAGCAGCTTAACAGGCAGCTCTGGAAACACCATATATTTT.